This T cell receptor beta chain was documented in a study of T cell changes during pregnancy in multiple sclerosis. This clone has a single count. The CDR3 loop spans 16 amino acids. Losses at the gene ends were 5 bases for V and 7 bases for J; bases not matched to a gene: 10. Germline V lookup: CDR1 SGHAT, CDR2 FQNNGV. Profiling relied on immunoSEQ multiplex PCR, and the TCRdb table lists in-frame clones only, not all of them. The table has approximately 44,000 clones, 80% to 95% seen once. The rearrangement uses TRBV11-2 and TRBJ2-3; 12 bases are a match to TRBD2. The source was CD4+ T cells from peripheral blood mononuclear cells, collected before pregnancy. The sequence derives from a female donor with multiple sclerosis, enrolled in a pregnancy study. Here the CDR3 reads CASSLRLAGVFNTQYF. The DNA of the CDR3 is TGTGCCAGCAGCCTGAGACTAGCGGGGGTGTTCAATACGCAGTATTTT. The full variable domain, in which reference TRBV11-2 and TRBJ2-3 provide the parts outside the CDR3, is EAGVAQSPRYKIIEKRQSVAFWCNPISGHATLYWYQQILGQGPKLLIQFQNNGVVDDSQLPKDRFSAERLKGVDSTLKIQPAKLEDSAVYLCASSLRLAGVFNTQYFGPGTRLTVL.